The 19 T cell receptor beta chains presented below share a single source sample, sequenced in a study of molecular identifiers for immune sequencing clone quantification. TCRdb re-analysed the PCR reads in MiXCR, keeping a single row per CDR3 protein. Seen here are approximately 550,000 distinct CDR3 sequences, less than 30% observed once, and the top ten hold about 0.75%. The sample taken for sequencing was naive CD8+ T cells from blood, with Jurkat cell RNA spiked in. Subset of the sample: FACS-sorted CD8+CD4-CCR7+CD45RA+ naive T cells. These receptors were collected from a human donor in good health. Some libraries in this study had Jurkat cell RNA spiked in.

In this sample, this clonotype turned up many times. The rearrangement joins TRBV7-9 to TRBJ1-2; D is unclear. This CDR3 region has 12 residues. Deletions cut 2 bases from V and 3 bases from J, with 4 bases between. The V gene's germline CDR1 is SEHNR and CDR2 FQNEAQ (reference sequence). CDR3 amino acids: CASSLLDYGYTF. CDR3 DNA: TGTGCCAGCAGCTTATTAGACTATGGCTACACCTTC.

This clonotype was recorded only once. A much larger clonotype is one base distant, so this may be a read error. The CDR3 does not close with the conserved phenylalanine or tryptophan, likely indicating a read error. The chain recombines TRBV6-5 with TRBJ2-4; D gene unclear. This CDR3 region has 13 residues. Between the trimmed V and J ends, which lost 6 bases and 5 bases, there was a span of 11 bases. CDR1 MNHEY and CDR2 SVGAGI come from the germline V gene. For the CDR3, the DNA is TGTGCCAGCAGGATAGCCGGAGAAAACATTCAGTACATC. Protein sequence: CASRIAGENIQYI.

As concerns this clonotype: Its ends do not fully match the called genes, so a read error is possible. CDR3 loop: CACSTRRGGIDYEQYF. The CDR3 DNA follows: TGTGCCTGCAGCACCAGACGGGGGGGAATAGACTACGAGCAGTACTTC. The chain carries TRBV7-6 and TRBJ2-7, with 8 bases matching TRBD2. Germline V lookup: CDR1 SGHVS, CDR2 FNYEAQ. CDR3 length: 16 residues.

This clonotype was counted between two and nine times. The genes are TRBV27 and TRBJ2-1; D may be TRBD2 (7 bases). Germline lookup yields CDR1 MNHEY and CDR2 SMNVEV (reference sequence). This CDR3 spans 14 amino acids. Trimming left V 3 bases short and J 8 bases short, with 14 bases between. CDR3 sequence: CASSLGGGWYEQFF. CDR3 nucleotide sequence: TGTGCCAGCAGTTTGGGCGGGGGCTGGTATGAGCAGTTCTTC.

This clonotype was observed a few times. The rearrangement links TRBV5-4 to TRBJ2-7; tentative D call: TRBD1 (6 bases). Germline loops: CDR1 SGHNT, CDR2 YYREEE (reference sequence). V gave up 0 bases and J gave up 5 bases, with 18 bases separating them. This CDR3 has 16 amino acids. This CDR3 is CASSLESGTTRDEQYF. CDR3 sequence (DNA): TGTGCCAGCAGCTTGGAGTCCGGGACAACTCGGGACGAGCAGTACTTC.

In this sample, this clonotype turned up a few times. The genes are TRBV9 and TRBJ2-3; D ambiguous. V lost 4 bases, J lost 3 bases, and 18 bases lay in between. The CDR3 covers 16 residues. Germline assignment: CDR1 SGDLS and CDR2 YYNGEE. CDR3 protein: CASSPNPVKITDTQYF. CDR3 sequence (DNA): TGTGCCAGCAGCCCCAACCCGGTGAAGATAACAGATACGCAGTATTTT.

There are many counts of this clonotype. The V gene is TRBV28, the J gene TRBJ2-7, with 8 bases that match TRBD2. The CDR3 length is 14 residues. Germline lookup yields CDR1 MDHEN and CDR2 SYDVKM. J gave up 0 bases and V 5 bases, and 3 bases lay outside the gene matches. CDR3 DNA: TGTGCCAGCAGTCCGGGACTAGTCTCCTACGAGCAGTACTTC. As protein: CASSPGLVSYEQYF.

This clonotype was seen a handful of times. The chain joins TRBV20-1 to TRBJ2-7, with no clear D. V was pared by 7 bases and J by 2 bases, with 12 bases between. The CDR3 length is 12 residues. Germline V gene data show CDR1 as DFQATT and CDR2 as SNEGSKA (reference sequence). Here the CDR3 DNA reads TGCAGTGTAAGATTGTCCCCCTACGAGCAGTACTTC. Residues: CSVRLSPYEQYF.

This sequence joins TRBV19 and TRBJ2-2, with 8 bases matching TRBD1. The germline V gene encodes CDR1 LNHDA and CDR2 SQIVND (reference sequence). V was clipped by 9 bases and J by 4 bases; unmatched bases: 10. This CDR3 is built from 15 residues. The CDR3 spells CASAVQGVGTGELFF. Written as DNA, the CDR3 is TGTGCCAGCGCCGTACAGGGGGTGGGCACCGGGGAGCTGTTTTTT. The variable domain in full, completed from reference TRBV19 and TRBJ2-2, reads DGGITQSPKYLFRKEGQNVTLSCEQNLNHDAMYWYRQDPGQGLRLIYYSQIVNDFQKGDIAEGYSVSREKKESFPLTVTSAQKNPTAFYLCASAVQGVGTGELFFGEGSRLTVL.

This chain joins TRBV20-1 and TRBJ2-2; TRBD2 is a possible D gene (6 bases). Trimming took 3 bases from V and 4 from J, leaving 15 bases between them. The CDR3 is made up of 15 amino acids. Germline values: CDR1 DFQATT, CDR2 SNEGSKA (reference sequence). The CDR3 nucleotides are TGCAGTGCTAGCGTCCACTCTAGCGTCACCGGGGAGCTGTTTTTT. Amino acid sequence: CSASVHSSVTGELFF.

This rearrangement joins TRBV2 to TRBJ2-3; D might be TRBD2 (6 bases). Per the germline V gene, CDR1 is SNHLY and CDR2 is FYNNEI. The V gene lost 2 bases and the J gene lost 5 bases, with 17 bases spanning the gap. This CDR3 is 16 amino acids long. The chain's CDR3 is CASSETRGNPQDTQYF. The DNA for the CDR3 is TGTGCCAGCAGTGAAACCCGCGGGAATCCACAAGATACGCAGTATTTT.

This clonotype was detected a few times. The J gene is TRBJ2-2, the V gene TRBV28, with 7 nucleotides matching TRBD2. V lost 2 bases to trimming and J lost 6 bases; unmatched junction nucleotides: 3. CDR1 and CDR2 (germline): MDHEN, SYDVKM. The CDR3 length is 14 residues. This CDR3 is CASSLRLAPGELFF. The CDR3, as DNA: TGTGCCAGCAGTTTACGACTAGCCCCCGGGGAGCTGTTTTTT. Based on the CDR3 plus reference TRBV28 and TRBJ2-2, the full variable domain is DVKVTQSSRYLVKRTGEKVFLECVQDMDHENMFWYRQDPGLGLRLIYFSYDVKMKEKGDIPEGYSVSREKKERFSLILESASTNQTSMYLCASSLRLAPGELFFGEGSRLTVL.

This clonotype was detected many times. The chain joins TRBV5-1 to TRBJ1-4; possible D gene TRBD1, 5 bases. There are 16 residues in the CDR3. The ends were cut back, 6 bases at V and 3 bases at J, with 18 bases in the middle. Germline CDR1 and CDR2: SGHRS and YFSETQ. CDR3 in DNA: TGCGCCAGCAAGGAGGCAGGGCGGAATGCTAATGAAAAACTGTTTTTT. It encodes CASKEAGRNANEKLFF.

The sample holds many counts of this clonotype. This sequence joins TRBV7-6 and TRBJ2-3; D is perhaps TRBD1 (5 bases). CDR1 SGHVS and CDR2 FNYEAQ come from the germline V gene. The V end lost 3 bases, the J end lost 4 bases, and 11 bases lay between the germline ends. This CDR3 comprises 14 residues. The CDR3 DNA is TGTGCCAGCAGCTTCCAGACAGTCCCAGATACGCAGTATTTT. It codes for CASSFQTVPDTQYF.

This rearrangement joins TRBV20-1 to TRBJ2-1, with D perhaps TRBD2 (7 bases). V was trimmed by 1 base and J by 4 bases, leaving 11 bases between them. CDR3 length: 14 residues. Germline values: CDR1 DFQATT, CDR2 SNEGSKA (reference sequence). The CDR3 DNA sequence: TGCAGTGCTAGAGTGGGGGGGCGTTACAATGAGCAGTTCTTC. This translates into CSARVGGRYNEQFF.

A single count supports this clonotype. Given a much more abundant clone one base away, this may be a read error. V and J are TRBV5-3 and TRBJ2-7, with 7 positions matching TRBD1. TRBV5-3 is placed among ORFs of uncertain function. With V trimmed by 4 bases and J by 2 bases, 6 bases remained unmatched. The CDR3 runs to 14 residues. CDR3 in amino acids: CARSPGTVTYEQYF. The CDR3 coding sequence is TGTGCCAGAAGCCCCGGGACAGTTACCTACGAGCAGTACTTC.

V usage is TRBV29-1 and J usage is TRBJ2-2; 7 bases fit TRBD2. V was clipped by 8 bases and J by 1 base; unmatched bases: 4. This CDR3 has 13 amino acids. The V gene's germline CDR1 is SQVTM and CDR2 ANQGSEA. The CDR3, as DNA: TGCAGCCTTCGGGGGGAGAACACCGGGGAGCTGTTTTTT. Residues: CSLRGENTGELFF.

The table lists this clonotype with many counts. The rearrangement joins TRBV29-1 to TRBJ2-3; D gene unclear. The ends were cut back, 4 bases at V and 2 bases at J, with 10 bases in the middle. This CDR3 comprises 13 residues. Germline-derived CDR1 and CDR2 are SQVTM and ANQGSEA. CDR3 in DNA: TGCAGCGTTGGAATAAGGAACACAGATACGCAGTATTTT. Translating gives CSVGIRNTDTQYF.

This clonotype appeared once. The V gene is TRBV12-3 or TRBV12-4, the J gene TRBJ2-5, with 8 positions matching TRBD2. Trimming took 7 bases from V and 4 from J; bases not matched to a gene: 8. This CDR3 region has 14 residues. The CDR3 DNA follows: TGTGCCAGCATGCTGGAGCGGGGGCGAGAGACCCAGTACTTC. Its protein is CASMLERGRETQYF.